This T cell receptor (beta chain) is drawn from a study of cytomegalovirus exposure and HLA in healthy donors. This CDR3 comprises 14 residues. In germline, CDR1 is LNHDA, CDR2 SQIVND (reference sequence). Trimming stripped 7 bases from V and 7 bases from J, with 19 bases between. PCR was performed using 60 Vbeta and 13 Jbeta primers. Using immunoSEQ multiplex PCR, the repertoire was profiled, and TCRdb retains in-frame clones only, with some absent. The sample lists 150,000 to 200,000 clones; about four fifths were seen once. The sequencing input was PBMCs. The source of this sequence is a woman aged 25 to 39 in good health and CMV-seropositive. The chain is built from TRBV19 and TRBJ1-1, with a possible D match to TRBD1 (5 bases). CDR3 residues: CASNPPRTGGEAFF. Here the CDR3 DNA reads TGTGCCAGTAATCCGCCGCGGACGGGGGGTGAAGCTTTCTTT.